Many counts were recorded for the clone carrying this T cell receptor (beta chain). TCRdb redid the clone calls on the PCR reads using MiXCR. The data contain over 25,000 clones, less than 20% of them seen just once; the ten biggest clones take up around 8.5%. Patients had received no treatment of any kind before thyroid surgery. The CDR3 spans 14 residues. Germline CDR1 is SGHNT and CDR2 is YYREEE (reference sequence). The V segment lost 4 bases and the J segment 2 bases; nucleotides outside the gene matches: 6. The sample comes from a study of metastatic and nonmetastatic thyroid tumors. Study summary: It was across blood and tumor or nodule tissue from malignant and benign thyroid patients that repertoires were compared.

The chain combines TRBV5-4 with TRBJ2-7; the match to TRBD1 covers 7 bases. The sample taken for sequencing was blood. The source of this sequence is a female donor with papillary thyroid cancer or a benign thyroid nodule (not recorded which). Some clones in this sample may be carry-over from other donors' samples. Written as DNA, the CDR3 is TGTGCCAGCAGCCGGGGACAGCGAGCCTACGAGCAGTACTTC. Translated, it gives CASSRGQRAYEQYF.